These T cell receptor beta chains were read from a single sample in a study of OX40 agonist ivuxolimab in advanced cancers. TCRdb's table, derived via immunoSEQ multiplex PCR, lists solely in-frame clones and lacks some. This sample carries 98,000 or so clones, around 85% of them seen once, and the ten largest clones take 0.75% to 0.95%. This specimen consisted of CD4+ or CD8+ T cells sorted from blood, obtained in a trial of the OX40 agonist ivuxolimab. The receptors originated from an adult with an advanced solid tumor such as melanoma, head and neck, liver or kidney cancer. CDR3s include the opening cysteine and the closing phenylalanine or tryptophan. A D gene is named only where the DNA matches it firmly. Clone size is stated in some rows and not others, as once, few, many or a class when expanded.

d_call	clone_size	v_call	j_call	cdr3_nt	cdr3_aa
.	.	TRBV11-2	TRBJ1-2	TGTGCCAGCAGCTTAGATCAGGGGATAGATGGCTACACCTTC	CASSLDQGIDGYTF
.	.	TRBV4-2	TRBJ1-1	TGTGCCAGCAGCCAGCCGCCGGGACACCAGGACCCTGAAGCTTTCTTT	CASSQPPGHQDPEAFF
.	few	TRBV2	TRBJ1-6	TGTGCCAGCAGTGGGGCAGGGCGTTCACCCCTCCACTTT	CASSGAGRSPLHF
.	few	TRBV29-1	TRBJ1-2	TGCAGCGTTTGGTCTAACTATGGCTACACCTTC	CSVWSNYGYTF
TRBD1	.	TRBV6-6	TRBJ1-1	TGTGCCAGCAGTTCGGGACAGGGAAACACTGAAGCTTTCTTT	CASSSGQGNTEAFF
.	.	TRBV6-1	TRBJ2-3	TGTGCCAGCAGTGGATCGACAGGGAGGGGCGCAGATACGCAGTATTTT	CASSGSTGRGADTQYF
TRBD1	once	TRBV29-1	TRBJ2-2	TGCAGCGTACGACAGGGGGCGGGCACCGGGGAGCTGTTTTTT	CSVRQGAGTGELFF
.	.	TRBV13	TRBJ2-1	TGTGCCAGCAGTTTCGATTCTGGGAATGAGCAGTTCTTC	CASSFDSGNEQFF
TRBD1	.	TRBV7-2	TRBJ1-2	TGTGCCAGCAGCTACCGACAGGGCCCATTAGGCTATGGCTACACCTTC	CASSYRQGPLGYGYTF
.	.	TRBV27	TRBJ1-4	TGTGCCAGCAGTTTACAGGGTGGGTTGGGTGAAAAACTGTTTTTT	CASSLQGGLGEKLFF
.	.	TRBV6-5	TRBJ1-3	TGTGCCAGCAGTGACAGGAGCTCTGGAAACACCATATATTTT	CASSDRSSGNTIYF